This TCR beta chain is from a study of vaccination and CD4 T cells after COVID-19. A remark on this clonotype: Its antigen is still unknown.

Described treatment: roughly ten-day PBMC culture with coronavirus spike peptide pools or control peptides (ViraFEST assay). CD4+ T-cell collection from the unexposed donor predated the COVID-19 pandemic (2011-2018). The Oncomine TCR Beta short-read assay generated sequence data from the DNA of cultured CD4+ T cells. TCRdb re-called the PCR reads with MiXCR, one entry per CDR3 protein. The repertoire holds thousands of distinct CDR3 sequences, with around 48% as singletons. This TCR was sampled from a human donor in good health. Sequenced input: CD4+ T cells from blood, cultured in vitro.

The CDR3 reads CASSLGGQGAPEQYF. The CDR3 nucleotides read TGCGCCAGCAGCTTGGGAGGGCAGGGGGCCCCTGAGCAGTACTTC. The J gene is TRBJ2-7, the V gene TRBV5-1, with 8 bases identical to TRBD1. The CDR3 loop spans 15 amino acids. V trimming: 0 bases; J trimming: 7 bases; junction bases outside the gene matches: 9. Germline V CDR1 and CDR2: SGHRS, YFSETQ.